Included here is one T cell receptor beta chain sequence, with context. Its binding antigen is unknown. Base qualities are not provided; no much larger clone lies one nucleotide away. This entry is derived from a study of Ad26.COV2.S vaccination and SARS-CoV-2 variants (TCRdb year 2021). With respect to the entire study: Vaccine-arm donors came from COV1001, a multicentre, randomized, double-blind, placebo-controlled phase I-IIa trial of Ad26.COV2.S in healthy adults. Ad26.COV2.S was administered intramuscularly at 5 x 10^10 or 1 x 10^11 viral particles, either as a single shot or as two shots given 56 days apart. Sequencing of the TCRbeta repertoire served to evaluate the specificity and breadth of SARS-CoV-2-reactive T cell receptors following Ad26.COV2.S vaccination. The TCR-sequenced set comprised about 32 samples: roughly 19 Ad26.COV2.S vaccine recipients, 5 placebo recipients and 8 SARS-CoV-2 convalescent individuals. Trial participants were randomized into five groups of five: low-dose or high-dose Ad26.COV2.S given once or twice, or placebo on both occasions. Investigators did not know the trial group allocation while performing experiments and assessing outcomes.

The meaning of the sample's treatment or condition label: about 20 received Ad26.COV2.S at low or high dose, single or two shots; about 5 received placebo; per-sample allocation not given. Repertoires of vaccine and placebo recipients were sequenced from samples taken on day 63 after the first injection. Cohort 1b enrolled around 24 adults aged 18-55 years at a single site in Boston, USA, between 29 July and 7 August 2020. Ad26.COV2.S was a replication-incompetent adenovirus type 26 vector that expressed a prefusion-stabilized SARS-CoV-2 spike protein derived from the original Wuhan strain. Beyond this particular receptor, the publication reports: After vaccination, substantial breadth of spike-specific CD8+ and CD4+ T cell responses was reported. Ad26.COV2.S recipients had higher spike-specific TCR breadth than placebo recipients (P = 0.0014). Non-spike TCR breadth was comparable between vaccine and placebo recipients, consistent with the vaccine containing only spike. According to the authors, total T cell responses may have been underestimated by the TCR breadth and depth analyses. Comparing responses between vaccine doses or regimens was not something the study was powered to do.

The immunoSEQ Assay was used to sequence TCRbeta CDR3 regions. After extraction, genomic DNA underwent amplification by bias-controlled multiplex PCR, followed by high-throughput sequencing. The source study handled its data this way. To quantify the absolute abundance of every unique TCRbeta CDR3 region, sequences were collapsed and filtered. T cell fraction was estimated by normalization of TCRbeta template counts to usable DNA, with usable DNA being measured through amplification of reference genes present in all nucleated cells. Repertoire TCRs were annotated as SARS-CoV-2-specific when V gene, CDR3 amino acid sequence and J gene were exactly matched to a known reactive TCR set. The reference SARS-CoV-2 TCR set came from MIRA and was filtered for enrichment in COVID-19-positive ImmuneCODE repertoires, removing public or cross-reactive TCRs. Using the MIRA antigens, annotated TCRs were further analysed by specific ORF or by position within an ORF. Depth was the summed frequency of annotated unique rearrangements, while breadth was defined as annotated unique rearrangements over total unique productive rearrangements. Two-sided Wilcoxon rank-sum tests were used to compare TCR breadth between groups. This is the immuneACCESS table as TCRdb keeps it, with only in-frame sequences that have V and J called. A part of the clones is gone; compared with another copy, unresolved V genes explain less than half, and the rest is unexplained. V, J and clone size are those of that table, while D and trimming were read from the DNA. For this sample the table gives about 400,000 clones, of which about 88% were detected only once. The top ten clonotypes cover under 2% of the sample.

Here the sequenced sample was peripheral blood, taken in a trial of Ad26.COV2.S vaccine versus placebo. The receptor was isolated from a person between 18 and 65 years old who received the Ad26.COV2.S COVID-19 vaccine or a placebo.

The CDR3 sequence is CASRWTTNTGELFF. The DNA sequence is given as TGTGCCAGCAGGTGGACGACCAACACCGGGGAGCTGTTTTTT. The chain links TRBV9 with TRBJ2-2; no D segment can be confidently identified. V loses 5 bases of germline sequence and J loses 2 bases, and the interval between the two ends is 10 bases. Via the germline V gene, CDR1 is SGDLS and CDR2 YYNGEE. CDR3 length: 14 amino acids, cysteine to phenylalanine. Only the CDR3 DNA is retained, 42 bases long and in frame from the first base.